The source of this T cell receptor (beta chain) is a study of blood T cells in healthy people across ages. Whole-study results and caveats: Roughly linear declines in TCR beta diversity per million T cells occurred with age. Unsorted PBMCs ruled out conclusive naive versus antigen-experienced comparison. Higher diversity and more naive CD4+ cells were features of long-lived donors, compared to aged donors.

A second PCR of roughly 7 to 11 cycles used a sample-barcoded 5' primer and a J-beta primer mix. One entry per CDR3 protein, called by TCRdb with MiXCR from the 5' RACE reads. The top ten hold approximately 40% of the sample, which has more than 700,000 distinct CDR3 sequences, roughly 50% seen once. There are a few counts of this clonotype. No antigen is known for it. V trimming: 3 bases; J trimming: 2 bases; junction bases outside the gene matches: 7. The germline gives CDR1 DFQATT, CDR2 SNEGSKA (reference sequence). This CDR3 region has 16 residues. Sequenced material: blood. The source is a man older than 75 in good health. The rearrangement links TRBV20-1 to TRBJ2-5, with 12 bases aligning to TRBD2. This CDR3 is CSASLASGRDQETQYF. In nucleotides, the CDR3 is TGCAGTGCTAGTTTGGCTAGCGGGAGGGATCAAGAGACCCAGTACTTC.